A single sample gave rise to the 15 T cell receptor beta chains below, sequenced in a study of cytomegalovirus exposure and HLA in healthy donors. The PCR contained 60 Vbeta and 13 Jbeta primers. TCRdb's copy holds only in-frame clones and misses some; the assay was immunoSEQ multiplex PCR. Found here are 150,000 or so clones, about three quarters of them singletons; the top ten hold 4.7%. Sequencing used PBMCs. All receptors derive from a man between 18 and 35 years old in good health and CMV-seropositive.

This clone was detected only a few times. The rearrangement uses TRBV9 and TRBJ2-5; D is unclear. V lost 4 bases and J lost 3, with 4 bases in between. CDR1 and CDR2 (germline): SGDLS, YYNGEE. This CDR3 has 11 residues. As DNA, the CDR3 is TGTGCCAGCAGCCGGGAAGAGACCCAGTACTTC. Its translation: CASSREETQYF.

The CDR3 DNA sequence: TGTGCCAGCAGCCCCCAGACAGGGGGTGGTAGTCAGCCCCAGCATTTT. Translating gives CASSPQTGGGSQPQHF. The V call is TRBV11-2, the J call TRBJ1-5; 9 bases match TRBD1. Germline V CDR1 and CDR2: SGHAT, FQNNGV. This CDR3 spans 16 amino acids. With 5 bases clipped from V and 6 bases from J, the junction kept 11 bases outside the gene matches.

This clone was seen more than once but under ten times. J is TRBJ2-1 and V is TRBV11-1; D remains ambiguous. The CDR3 consists of 13 residues. Trimming pared 4 bases from V and 7 bases from J, leaving 11 bases between. CDR1 and CDR2 (germline): SGHAT, FQDESV (reference sequence). The CDR3 region is CASSSLARNEQFF. The CDR3 DNA reads as TGTGCCAGCAGCTCCCTTGCGCGAAATGAGCAGTTCTTC.

This rearrangement joins TRBV6-1 to TRBJ2-5; 7 bases fit TRBD2. V shed 6 bases, J shed 9 bases, and the junction held 13 bases outside the gene matches. CDR1 MNHNS and CDR2 SASEGT come from the germline V gene. This CDR3 spans 14 amino acids. The CDR3 bases are TGTGCCAGCAGCCTGACTAGCAGTGGCGGGGCCCAGTACTTC. Amino acid sequence: CASSLTSSGGAQYF.

The rearrangement uses TRBV7-9 and TRBJ2-1; D is undetermined. The V gene lost 5 bases and the J gene lost 8 bases, with 7 bases spanning the gap. This CDR3 spans 11 amino acids. The germline CDR1 and CDR2 sequences are SEHNR and FQNEAQ (reference sequence). The CDR3 nucleotides are TGTGCCAGCAGCGTAGTCTATGAGCAGTTCTTC. Protein: CASSVVYEQFF.

This rearrangement joins TRBV6-5 to TRBJ1-2, with 7 bases fitting TRBD1. This CDR3 contains 13 residues. Germline loops: CDR1 MNHEY, CDR2 SVGAGI. The trim removed 9 bases at V and 3 bases at J, leaving 7 bases unmatched. CDR3 coding DNA: TGTGCCAGGAAAAGAACAGGGGACTATGGCTACACCTTC. Translated, it gives CARKRTGDYGYTF.

As DNA, the CDR3 is TGCAGCGTTGCCGCTATGAACACTGAAGCTTTCTTT. Encoded protein: CSVAAMNTEAFF. The chain employs TRBV29-1 and TRBJ1-1; D remains unclear. The germline V and J ends were trimmed by 4 bases and 0 bases, with 6 bases remaining between them. CDR1 and CDR2 (germline): SQVTM, ANQGSEA. This CDR3 region has 12 residues.

The J gene is TRBJ1-4, the V gene TRBV7-6, with 7 bases that match TRBD1. This CDR3 has 17 amino acids. The germline V gene encodes CDR1 SGHVS and CDR2 FNYEAQ. V trimming: 0 bases; J trimming: 8 bases; junction bases outside the gene matches: 12. The CDR3 coding sequence is TGTGCCAGCAGCTTAGCGCGAGGACAGGTCCGAGGGGAAAAACTGTTTTTT. Its translation is CASSLARGQVRGEKLFF.

This clone was observed a few times. This chain joins TRBV7-2 and TRBJ2-3; TRBD2 agrees at 7 bases. Germline-derived CDR1 and CDR2 are SGHTA and FQGNSA. The V and J ends lost 1 base and 0 bases, in that order; junction bases with no gene match: 10. The CDR3 sequence is 18 residues long. CDR3 DNA sequence: TGTGCCAGCAGCTTAGTCTGGGGAGGGCCGACTAGCACAGATACGCAGTATTTT. This encodes CASSLVWGGPTSTDTQYF.

The gene calls are TRBV28 and TRBJ1-1, with D perhaps TRBD1 (5 bases). The CDR3 consists of 14 residues. The V gene's germline CDR1 is MDHEN and CDR2 SYDVKM. Trimming shortened V by 3 bases and J by 0 bases, and 8 bases separated the two germline ends. Here the CDR3 DNA reads TGTGCCAGCAGTTTCGCAGGGCTGAACACTGAAGCTTTCTTT. It encodes CASSFAGLNTEAFF.

The CDR3 loop is CATSRGFDSLNEKLFF. For the CDR3, the DNA is TGTGCCACCAGCAGAGGATTCGACAGCCTTAATGAAAAACTGTTTTTT. The genes are TRBV15 and TRBJ1-4, with D possibly being TRBD1 (5 bases). V shed 1 base and J shed 4 bases, with 13 bases lying between them. The germline V gene encodes CDR1 LNHNV and CDR2 YYDKDF (reference sequence). The CDR3 totals 16 residues.

This chain joins TRBV19 and TRBJ1-2, with 9 bases identical to TRBD1. The germline V gene encodes CDR1 LNHDA and CDR2 SQIVND (reference sequence). There are 15 residues in the CDR3. The V gene end was trimmed by 7 bases and the J gene end by 4 bases; junction bases not matched to a gene: 10. The CDR3 reads CASTQSTGGSYGYTF. CDR3 bases: TGTGCCAGTACACAGTCGACAGGGGGATCCTATGGCTACACCTTC.

The chain joins TRBV6-5 to TRBJ1-2, with D perhaps TRBD1 (6 bases). This CDR3 is built from 13 residues. The V and J ends lost 4 bases and 7 bases respectively, with 13 bases between them. Germline values: CDR1 MNHEY, CDR2 SVGAGI. CDR3 protein: CASSWGTRGGYTF. CDR3 coding DNA: TGTGCCAGCAGTTGGGGGACAAGAGGTGGCTACACCTTC.

V usage is TRBV11-3 and J usage is TRBJ2-3; 9 bases are shared with TRBD1. Germline V gene sequence: CDR1 SGHNT, CDR2 YENEEA. Unmatched junction bases numbered 12, after V lost 5 bases and J lost 0 bases. This CDR3 comprises 18 residues. The CDR3 DNA is TGTGCCAGCAGCCCCCGGGACAGGGTTGTATTCAGCACAGATACGCAGTATTTT. Translation: CASSPRDRVVFSTDTQYF.

The chain combines TRBV6-1 with TRBJ1-4, with D possibly TRBD1 on 5 matching bases. The germline CDR1 and CDR2 sequences are MNHNS and SASEGT. This CDR3 comprises 15 residues. Deletions cut 1 base from V and 8 bases from J, with 14 bases between. CDR3 DNA sequence: TGTGCCAGCAGTGAAGGATGGGGCTCTGGGGAAAAACTGTTTTTT. Its translation: CASSEGWGSGEKLFF.